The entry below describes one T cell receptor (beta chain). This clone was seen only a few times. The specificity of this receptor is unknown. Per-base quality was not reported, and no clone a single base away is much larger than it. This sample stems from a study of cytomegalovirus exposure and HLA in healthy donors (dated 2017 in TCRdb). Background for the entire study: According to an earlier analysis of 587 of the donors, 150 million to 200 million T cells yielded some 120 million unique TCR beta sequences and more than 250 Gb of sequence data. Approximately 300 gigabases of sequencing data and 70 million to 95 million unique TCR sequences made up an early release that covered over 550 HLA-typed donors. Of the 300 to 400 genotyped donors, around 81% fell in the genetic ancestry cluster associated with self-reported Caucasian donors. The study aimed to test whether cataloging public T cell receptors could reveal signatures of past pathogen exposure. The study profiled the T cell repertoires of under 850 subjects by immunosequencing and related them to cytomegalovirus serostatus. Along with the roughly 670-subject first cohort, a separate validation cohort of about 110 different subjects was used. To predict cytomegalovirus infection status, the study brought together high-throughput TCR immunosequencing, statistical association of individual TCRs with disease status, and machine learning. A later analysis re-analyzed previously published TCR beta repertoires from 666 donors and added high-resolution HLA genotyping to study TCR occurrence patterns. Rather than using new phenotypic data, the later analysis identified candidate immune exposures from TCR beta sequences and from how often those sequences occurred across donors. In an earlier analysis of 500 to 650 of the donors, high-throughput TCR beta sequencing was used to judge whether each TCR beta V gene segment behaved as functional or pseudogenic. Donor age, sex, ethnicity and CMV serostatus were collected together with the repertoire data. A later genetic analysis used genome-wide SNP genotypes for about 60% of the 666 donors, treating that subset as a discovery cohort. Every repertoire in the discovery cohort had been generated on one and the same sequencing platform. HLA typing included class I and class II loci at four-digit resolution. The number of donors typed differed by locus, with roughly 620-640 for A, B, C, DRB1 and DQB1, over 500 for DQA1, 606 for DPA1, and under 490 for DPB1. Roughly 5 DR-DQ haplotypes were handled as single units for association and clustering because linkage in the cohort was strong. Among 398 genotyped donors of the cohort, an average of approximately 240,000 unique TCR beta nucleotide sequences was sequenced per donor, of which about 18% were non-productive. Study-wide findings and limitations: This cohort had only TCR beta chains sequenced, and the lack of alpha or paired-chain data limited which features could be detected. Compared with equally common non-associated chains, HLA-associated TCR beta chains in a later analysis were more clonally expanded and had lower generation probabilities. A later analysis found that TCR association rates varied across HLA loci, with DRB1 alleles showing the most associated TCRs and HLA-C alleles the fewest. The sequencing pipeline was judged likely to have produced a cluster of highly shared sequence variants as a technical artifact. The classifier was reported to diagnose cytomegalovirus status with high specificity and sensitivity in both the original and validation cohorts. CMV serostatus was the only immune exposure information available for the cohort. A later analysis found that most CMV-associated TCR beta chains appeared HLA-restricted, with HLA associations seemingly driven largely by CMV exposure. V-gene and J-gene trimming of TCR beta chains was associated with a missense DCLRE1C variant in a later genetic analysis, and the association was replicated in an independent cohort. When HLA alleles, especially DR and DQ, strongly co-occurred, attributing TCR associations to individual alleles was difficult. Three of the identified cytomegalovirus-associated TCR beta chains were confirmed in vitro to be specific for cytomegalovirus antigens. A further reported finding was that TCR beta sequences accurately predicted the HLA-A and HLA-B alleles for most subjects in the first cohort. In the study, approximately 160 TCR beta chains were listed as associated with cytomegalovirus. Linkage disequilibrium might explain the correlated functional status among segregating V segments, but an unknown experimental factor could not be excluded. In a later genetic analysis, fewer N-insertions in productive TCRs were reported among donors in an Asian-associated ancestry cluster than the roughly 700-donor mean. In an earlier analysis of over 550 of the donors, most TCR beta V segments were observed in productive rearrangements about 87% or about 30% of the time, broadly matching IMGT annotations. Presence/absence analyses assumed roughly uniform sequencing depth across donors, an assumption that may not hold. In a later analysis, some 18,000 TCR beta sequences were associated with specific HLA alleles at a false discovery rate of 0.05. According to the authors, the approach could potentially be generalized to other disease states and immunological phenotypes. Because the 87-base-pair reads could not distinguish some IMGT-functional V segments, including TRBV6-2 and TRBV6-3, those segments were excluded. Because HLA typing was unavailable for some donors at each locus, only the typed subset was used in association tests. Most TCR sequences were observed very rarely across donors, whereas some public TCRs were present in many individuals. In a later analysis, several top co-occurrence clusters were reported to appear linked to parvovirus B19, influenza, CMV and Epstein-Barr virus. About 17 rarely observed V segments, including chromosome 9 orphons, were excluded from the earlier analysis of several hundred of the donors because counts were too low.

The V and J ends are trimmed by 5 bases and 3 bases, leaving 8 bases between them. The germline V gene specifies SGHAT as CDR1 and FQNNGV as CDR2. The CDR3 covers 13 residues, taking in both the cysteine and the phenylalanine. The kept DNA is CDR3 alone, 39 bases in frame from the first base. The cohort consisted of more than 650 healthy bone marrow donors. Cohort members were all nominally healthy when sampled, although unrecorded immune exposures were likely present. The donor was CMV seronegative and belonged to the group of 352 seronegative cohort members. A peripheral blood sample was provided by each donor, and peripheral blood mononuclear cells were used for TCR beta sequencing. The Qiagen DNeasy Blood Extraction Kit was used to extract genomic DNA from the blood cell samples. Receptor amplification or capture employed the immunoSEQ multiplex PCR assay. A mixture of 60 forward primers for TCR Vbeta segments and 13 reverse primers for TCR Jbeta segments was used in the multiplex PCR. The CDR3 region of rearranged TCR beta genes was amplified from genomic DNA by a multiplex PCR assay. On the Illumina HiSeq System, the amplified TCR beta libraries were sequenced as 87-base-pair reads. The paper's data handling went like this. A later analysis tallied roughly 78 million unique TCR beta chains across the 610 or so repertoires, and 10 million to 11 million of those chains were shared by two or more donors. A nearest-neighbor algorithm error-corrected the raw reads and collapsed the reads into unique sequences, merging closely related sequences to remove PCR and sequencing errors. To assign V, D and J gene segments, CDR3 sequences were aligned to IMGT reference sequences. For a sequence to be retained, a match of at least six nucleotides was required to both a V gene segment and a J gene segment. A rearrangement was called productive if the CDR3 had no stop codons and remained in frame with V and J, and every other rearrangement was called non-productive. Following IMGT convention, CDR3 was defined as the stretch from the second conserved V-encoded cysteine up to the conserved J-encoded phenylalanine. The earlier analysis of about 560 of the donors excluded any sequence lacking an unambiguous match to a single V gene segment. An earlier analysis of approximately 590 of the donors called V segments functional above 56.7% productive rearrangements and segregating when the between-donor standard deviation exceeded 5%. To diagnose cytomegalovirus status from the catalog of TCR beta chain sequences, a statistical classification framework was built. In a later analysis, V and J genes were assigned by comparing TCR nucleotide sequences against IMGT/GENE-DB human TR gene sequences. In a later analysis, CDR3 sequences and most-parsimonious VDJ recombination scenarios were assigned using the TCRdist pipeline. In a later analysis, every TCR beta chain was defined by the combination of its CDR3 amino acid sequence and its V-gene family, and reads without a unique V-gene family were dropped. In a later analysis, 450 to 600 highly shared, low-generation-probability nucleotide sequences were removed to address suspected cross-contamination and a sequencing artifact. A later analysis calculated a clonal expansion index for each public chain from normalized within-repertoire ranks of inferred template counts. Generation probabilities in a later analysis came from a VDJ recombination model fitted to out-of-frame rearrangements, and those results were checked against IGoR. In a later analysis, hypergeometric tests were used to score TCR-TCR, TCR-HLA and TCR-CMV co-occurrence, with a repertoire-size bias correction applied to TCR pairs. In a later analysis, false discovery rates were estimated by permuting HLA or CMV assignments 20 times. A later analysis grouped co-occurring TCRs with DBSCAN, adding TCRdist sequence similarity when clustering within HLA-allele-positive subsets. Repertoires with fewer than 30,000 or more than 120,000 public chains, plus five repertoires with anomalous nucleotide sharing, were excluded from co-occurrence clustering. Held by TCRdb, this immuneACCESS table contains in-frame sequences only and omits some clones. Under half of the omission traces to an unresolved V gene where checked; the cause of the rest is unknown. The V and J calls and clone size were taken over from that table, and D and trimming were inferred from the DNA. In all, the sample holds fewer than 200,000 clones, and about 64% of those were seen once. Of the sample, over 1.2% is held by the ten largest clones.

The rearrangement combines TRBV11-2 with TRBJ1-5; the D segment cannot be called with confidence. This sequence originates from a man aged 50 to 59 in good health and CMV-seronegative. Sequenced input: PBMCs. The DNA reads TGTGCCAGCAGCCCAACAGTCAATCAGCCCCAGCATTTT. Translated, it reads CASSPTVNQPQHF.